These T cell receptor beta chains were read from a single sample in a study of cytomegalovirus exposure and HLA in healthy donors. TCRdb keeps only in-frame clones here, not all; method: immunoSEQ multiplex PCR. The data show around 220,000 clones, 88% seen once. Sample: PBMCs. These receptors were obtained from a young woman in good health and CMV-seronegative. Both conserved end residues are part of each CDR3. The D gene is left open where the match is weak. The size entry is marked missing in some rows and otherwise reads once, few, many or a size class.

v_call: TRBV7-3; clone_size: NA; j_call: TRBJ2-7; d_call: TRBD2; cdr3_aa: CASSSPKIRTLAATTYEQYF
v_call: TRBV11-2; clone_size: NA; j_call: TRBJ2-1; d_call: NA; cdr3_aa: CASSFVQYNEQFF
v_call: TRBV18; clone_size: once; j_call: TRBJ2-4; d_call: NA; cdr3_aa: CASSPEGDGDIQYF
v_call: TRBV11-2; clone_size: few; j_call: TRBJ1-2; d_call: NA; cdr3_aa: CASSLVVRGHYGYTF
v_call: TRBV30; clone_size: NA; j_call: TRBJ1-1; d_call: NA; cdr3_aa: CAWSRINMNTEAFF
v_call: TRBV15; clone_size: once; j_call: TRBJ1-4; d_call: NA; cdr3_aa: CATSKEVGTNEKLFF
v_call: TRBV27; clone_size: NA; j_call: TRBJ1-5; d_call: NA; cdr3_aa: CASSLRATGANNQPQHF
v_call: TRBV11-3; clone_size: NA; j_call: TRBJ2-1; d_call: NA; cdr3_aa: CASSVNSNEQFF
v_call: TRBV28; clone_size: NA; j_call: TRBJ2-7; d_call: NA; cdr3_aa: CASRDTNSYEQYF
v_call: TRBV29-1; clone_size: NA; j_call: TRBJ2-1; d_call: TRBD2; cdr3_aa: CSALAGGYNEQFF
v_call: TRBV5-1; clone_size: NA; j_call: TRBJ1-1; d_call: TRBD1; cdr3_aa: CASSYQGQGMNTEAFF
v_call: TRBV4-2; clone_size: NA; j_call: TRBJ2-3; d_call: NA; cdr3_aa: CASSQEGGGPRTDTQYF
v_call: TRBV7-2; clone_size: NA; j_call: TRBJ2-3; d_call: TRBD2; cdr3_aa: CASSFDSGSRTDTQYF
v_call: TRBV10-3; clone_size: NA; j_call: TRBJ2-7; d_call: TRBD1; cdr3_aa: CAISGQQGSREQYF
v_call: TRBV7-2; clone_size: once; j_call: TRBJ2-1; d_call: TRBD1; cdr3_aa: CASSRTGTGSNEQFF